These 25 T cell receptor beta chains originate from one sample sequenced in a study of blood T cell repertoires in COVID-19. The table came from immunoSEQ multiplex PCR; TCRdb's copy has only in-frame clones and leaves some out. This table holds approximately 70,000 clones, under 90% found once. Sequencing was performed on peripheral blood. These receptors all stem from a man in his 70s who had recovered from COVID-19.

The chain has TRBV14 and TRBJ1-1; D is ambiguous. Germline CDR1 is SGHDN and CDR2 is FVKESK. The CDR3 length is 12 residues. V lost 5 bases and J 5 bases, leaving 9 bases between the germline ends. CDR3 DNA: TGTGCCAGCAGCAACCGAGGGACTGAAGCTTTCTTT. Its translation: CASSNRGTEAFF. Looking up the rest from reference TRBV14 and TRBJ1-1 gives the full variable domain: EAGVTQFPSHSVIEKGQTVTLRCDPISGHDNLYWYRRVMGKEIKFLLHFVKESKQDESGMPNNRFLAERTGGTYSTLKVQPAELEDSGVYFCASSNRGTEAFFGQGTRLTVV.

This clone was seen once. This chain connects TRBV10-2 to TRBJ2-4, with TRBD2 identical over 10 bases. The CDR3 loop spans 14 amino acids. Germline CDR1 WSHSY, CDR2 SAAADI. J was trimmed by 4 bases and V by 3 bases; bases with no gene match: 0. Here the CDR3 reads CASSELAGKNIQYF. Here the CDR3 DNA reads TGCGCCAGCAGTGAACTAGCGGGGAAAAACATTCAGTACTTC.

The rearrangement links TRBV7-2 to TRBJ2-3, with 8 positions matching TRBD2. The germline gives CDR1 SGHTA, CDR2 FQGNSA. The CDR3 spans 16 residues. V trimming: 4 bases; J trimming: 1 base; junction bases outside the gene matches: 7. CDR3 nucleotide sequence: TGTGCCAGCAGCTCTCGGAGCGGGGGTGGCACAGATACGCAGTATTTT. This translates into CASSSRSGGGTDTQYF.

The chain combines TRBV29-1 with TRBJ2-2; the match to TRBD2 covers 11 bases. Germline trimming cut 8 bases from V and 4 bases from J; bases unmatched to any gene: 18. Germline lookup yields CDR1 SQVTM and CDR2 ANQGSEA. The CDR3 covers 18 residues. Here the CDR3 reads CSPYTLAGGHRITGELFF. CDR3 nucleotides: TGCAGCCCATATACGCTAGCGGGGGGCCATCGAATCACCGGGGAGCTGTTTTTT.

The J gene is TRBJ2-2, the V gene TRBV19, with a weak D call TRBD1 (6 bases). Germline CDR1 is LNHDA and CDR2 is SQIVND (reference sequence). V lost 5 bases and J 0 bases, leaving 13 bases between the germline ends. The CDR3 sequence is 16 residues long. CDR3 region: CASSLLGTPNTGELFF. DNA for the CDR3: TGTGCCAGTAGTCTGTTAGGGACACCGAACACCGGGGAGCTGTTTTTT.

The chain is built from TRBV7-2 and TRBJ1-2, with 8 bases that match TRBD1. J gave up 7 bases and V 4 bases, and 8 bases lay outside the gene matches. Germline V CDR1 and CDR2: SGHTA, FQGNSA. This CDR3 region has 14 residues. The DNA of the CDR3 is TGTGCCAGCAGCTCGGGACAGGCGCCTGGTGGCTACACCTTC. This sequence encodes CASSSGQAPGGYTF.

The V and J genes are TRBV19 and TRBJ1-5; D perhaps matches TRBD1 (5 bases). CDR1 LNHDA and CDR2 SQIVND come from the germline V gene (reference sequence). The CDR3 runs 15 residues. V was clipped by 3 bases and J by 1 base, with 10 bases between them. This CDR3 is CASSIRWGSNQPQHF. CDR3 coding DNA: TGTGCCAGTAGTATCCGCTGGGGCAGCAATCAGCCCCAGCATTTT. Together with reference TRBV19 and TRBJ1-5, the CDR3 gives the full variable domain: DGGITQSPKYLFRKEGQNVTLSCEQNLNHDAMYWYRQDPGQGLRLIYYSQIVNDFQKGDIAEGYSVSREKKESFPLTVTSAQKNPTAFYLCASSIRWGSNQPQHFGDGTRLSIL.

V usage is TRBV3-1 (or the pseudogene TRBV3-2) and J usage is TRBJ2-5, with a weak D call TRBD1 (5 bases). Germline V gene lookup returns CDR1 LGHDT and CDR2 YNNKEL (reference sequence). V gave up 6 bases and J gave up 9 bases, with 14 bases separating them. The CDR3 is 12 amino acids. CDR3 coding DNA: TGTGCCAGCAGTTCCAGGGTGGGTGCCCAGTACTTC. This codes for CASSSRVGAQYF.

The rearrangement joins TRBV7-3 to TRBJ2-3; tentative D call: TRBD2 (6 bases). The ends were cut back, 5 bases at V and 1 base at J, with 22 bases in the middle. This CDR3 has 18 amino acids. CDR1 and CDR2 from the germline V gene are SGHTA and FQGTGA. CDR3 protein: CASSLRPSGASGTDTQYF. The DNA for the CDR3 is TGTGCCAGCAGCCTGAGGCCTAGTGGGGCTAGCGGCACAGATACGCAGTATTTT.

This rearrangement joins TRBV28 to TRBJ1-4; TRBD1 aligns across 9 bases. V dropped 3 bases and J dropped 9; count of bases not matched to a gene: 8. The V gene's germline CDR1 is MDHEN and CDR2 SYDVKM. The CDR3 runs 15 residues. DNA for the CDR3: TGTGCCAGCAGTTTGTCGACAGGGGGGGCGAAAAAACTGTTTTTT. This encodes CASSLSTGGAKKLFF.

V and J are TRBV27 and TRBJ2-3, with a weak D call TRBD1 (6 bases). CDR3 length: 12 amino acids. The V and J ends lost 10 bases and 5 bases respectively, with 13 bases between them. Germline V gene data show CDR1 as MNHEY and CDR2 as SMNVEV (reference sequence). Written as DNA, the CDR3 is TGTGCCATACGAACAGGGAAAGATACGCAGTATTTT. Translation gives CAIRTGKDTQYF.

The rearrangement links TRBV3-1 (or the pseudogene TRBV3-2) to TRBJ1-1; 10 bases agree with TRBD1. CDR1 and CDR2 (germline): LGHDT, YNNKEL (reference sequence). The CDR3 consists of 14 residues. Germline trimming cut 1 base from V and 7 bases from J; bases unmatched to any gene: 3. The CDR3 reads CASSQGGQGHEAFF. The CDR3 nucleotides read TGTGCCAGCAGCCAAGGGGGACAGGGGCATGAAGCTTTCTTT.

The CDR3 nucleotides read TGTGCCAGCAGCTTAAGACGAGGCCAGTTGTACAATGAGCAGTTCTTC. Translating it yields CASSLRRGQLYNEQFF. J is TRBJ2-1 and V is TRBV7-2; D is unresolved. Germline CDR1 and CDR2: SGHTA and FQGNSA. The CDR3 extends over 16 amino acids. Trimming stripped 2 bases from V and 4 bases from J, with 15 bases between.

This clone was counted a few times. V usage is TRBV27 and J usage is TRBJ1-4; 10 bases agree with TRBD1. Trimming cost V 6 bases and J 5 bases; bases outside gene matches: 12. Per the germline V gene, CDR1 is MNHEY and CDR2 is SMNVEV (reference sequence). The CDR3 totals 17 residues. The CDR3 sequence is CASSLKRPGQGNEKLFF. As DNA, the CDR3 is TGTGCCAGCAGCCTCAAACGCCCGGGACAGGGGAATGAAAAACTGTTTTTT.

V and J are TRBV10-1 and TRBJ1-3; TRBD1 might be the D (6 bases). CDR1 and CDR2 (germline): WNHNN, SYGVQD (reference sequence). The CDR3 extends over 16 amino acids. The V end was cut by 7 bases, the J end by 0 bases, with 16 bases between. The CDR3 DNA follows: TGCGCCAGCACCGACACGGACAGCTTCTCTGGAAACACCATATATTTT. Translating it yields CASTDTDSFSGNTIYF.

The V call is TRBV7-2, the J call TRBJ2-3; D may be TRBD2 (7 bases). The CDR3 has 17 amino acids. The V gene lost 2 bases and the J gene lost 4 bases, with 19 bases spanning the gap. The germline V gene has CDR1 SGHTA and CDR2 FQGNSA. The CDR3 DNA reads as TGTGCCAGCAGCTTATTCAGTGGGGGGGCCGGAGCAGATACGCAGTATTTT. Translation: CASSLFSGGAGADTQYF.

This chain uses TRBV5-1 with TRBJ1-4, with TRBD1 identical over 8 bases. The CDR3 loop spans 14 amino acids. CDR1 is SGHRS, CDR2 YFSETQ, per germline. J lost 8 bases, V lost 4 bases, and 7 bases had no gene match. In nucleotides, the CDR3 is TGCGCCAGCAGCCGGGACAGGCAGAGGGAAAAACTGTTTTTT. It codes for CASSRDRQREKLFF.

This chain uses TRBV5-8 with TRBJ2-2, with 8 bases fitting TRBD1. V lost 4 bases to trimming and J lost 7 bases; unmatched junction nucleotides: 9. There are 15 residues in the CDR3. From germline, CDR1 is SGHTS and CDR2 YDEGEE. The CDR3 DNA reads as TGTGCCAGCAGCCCCCTGGACAGGGTGAGCGGGGAGCTGTTTTTT. Protein: CASSPLDRVSGELFF.

This chain links TRBV3-1 (or the pseudogene TRBV3-2) with TRBJ1-4; a weak D match, TRBD1 (5 bases). Trimming left V 7 bases short and J 2 bases short, with 20 bases between. Germline-derived CDR1 and CDR2 are LGHDT and YNNKEL (reference sequence). This CDR3 has 17 amino acids. The DNA of the CDR3 is TGTGCCAGCAACTCTGGCCCCCCAGGGTCTACTAATGAAAAACTGTTTTTT. Amino acids: CASNSGPPGSTNEKLFF.

The J gene is TRBJ2-7, the V gene TRBV14; 7 bases agree with TRBD1. The germline CDR1 and CDR2 sequences are SGHDN and FVKESK. The CDR3 has 14 residues. J was trimmed by 4 bases and V by 4 bases; bases with no gene match: 7. The chain's CDR3 is CASSLARGPYEQYF. As DNA, the CDR3 is TGTGCCAGCAGCCTCGCGAGGGGGCCTTACGAGCAGTACTTC.

This clone appeared a single time. This chain connects TRBV6-5 to TRBJ1-4, with D possibly being TRBD1 (6 bases). This CDR3 comprises 14 residues. V was clipped by 2 bases and J by 5 bases, with 9 bases between them. Germline V gene sequence: CDR1 MNHEY, CDR2 SVGAGI. The CDR3 here is CASSYRQANEKLFF. In nucleotides, the CDR3 is TGTGCCAGCAGTTACAGACAGGCAAATGAAAAACTGTTTTTT.

This sequence joins TRBV19 and TRBJ1-5; D possibly corresponds to TRBD1 (5 bases). CDR1 LNHDA and CDR2 SQIVND come from the germline V gene (reference sequence). The CDR3 totals 15 residues. With 3 bases removed from V and 2 bases from J, the gap between germline ends came to 11 bases. In DNA form, the CDR3 reads TGTGCCAGTAGTATGGGGCAGGTGGGCAATCAGCCCCAGCATTTT. Protein: CASSMGQVGNQPQHF.

The J gene is TRBJ1-2, the V gene TRBV12-3 or TRBV12-4, with D maybe TRBD1 (5 bases). The CDR3 spans 13 residues. Trimming took off 4 bases at V and 8 bases at J, with 14 bases between the two ends. The CDR3 nucleotides read TGTGCCAGCAGTTCGGGACTTTTGGGAGGCTACACCTTC. Amino acid sequence: CASSSGLLGGYTF.

This rearrangement joins TRBV24-1 to TRBJ2-2; 9 bases are a match to TRBD1. The CDR3 runs to 16 residues. V trimming: 7 bases; J trimming: 4 bases; junction bases outside the gene matches: 9. Per the germline V gene, CDR1 is KGHDR and CDR2 is SFDVKD. CDR3 sequence (DNA): TGTGCCACCAGGGACCCCGGGACAGGGTCCACCGGGGAGCTGTTTTTT. Its protein is CATRDPGTGSTGELFF.

This chain connects TRBV15 to TRBJ2-5; maybe TRBD2 (6 bases). Germline CDR1 reads LNHNV; CDR2 reads YYDKDF (reference sequence). The V end was cut by 1 base, the J end by 2 bases, with 14 bases between. The CDR3 is 16 residues long. DNA of the CDR3: TGTGCCACCAGCAGAGGGACGGGGGTAGGACAAGAGACCCAGTACTTC. It encodes CATSRGTGVGQETQYF.